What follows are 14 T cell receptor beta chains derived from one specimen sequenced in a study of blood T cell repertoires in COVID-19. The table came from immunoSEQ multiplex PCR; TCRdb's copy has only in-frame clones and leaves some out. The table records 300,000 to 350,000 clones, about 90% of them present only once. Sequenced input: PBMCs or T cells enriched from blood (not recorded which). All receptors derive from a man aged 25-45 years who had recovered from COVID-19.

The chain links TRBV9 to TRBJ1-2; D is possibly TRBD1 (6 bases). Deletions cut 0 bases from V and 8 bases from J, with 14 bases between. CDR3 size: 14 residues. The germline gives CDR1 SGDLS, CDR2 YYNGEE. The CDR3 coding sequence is TGTGCCAGCAGCGTAGGCCGGGCCCAGGGGGGCTACACCTTC. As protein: CASSVGRAQGGYTF.

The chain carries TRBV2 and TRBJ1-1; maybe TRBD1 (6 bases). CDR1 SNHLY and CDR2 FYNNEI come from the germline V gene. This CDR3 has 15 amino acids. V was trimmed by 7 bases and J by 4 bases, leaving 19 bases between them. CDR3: CASTVLRRGPTEAFF. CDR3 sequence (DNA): TGTGCCAGCACCGTATTACGCAGGGGCCCCACTGAAGCTTTCTTT.

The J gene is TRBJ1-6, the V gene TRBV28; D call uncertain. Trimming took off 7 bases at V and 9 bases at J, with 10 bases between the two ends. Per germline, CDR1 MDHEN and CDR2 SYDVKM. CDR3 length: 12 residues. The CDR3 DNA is TGTGCCAGCAATGTACAGTCTTCACCCCTCCACTTT. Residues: CASNVQSSPLHF.

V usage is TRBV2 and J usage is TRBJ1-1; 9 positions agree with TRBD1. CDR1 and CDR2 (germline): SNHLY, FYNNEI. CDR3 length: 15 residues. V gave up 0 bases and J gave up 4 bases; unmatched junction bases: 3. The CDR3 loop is CASSEAADRGTEAFF. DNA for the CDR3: TGTGCCAGCAGTGAAGCGGCGGACAGGGGCACTGAAGCTTTCTTT.

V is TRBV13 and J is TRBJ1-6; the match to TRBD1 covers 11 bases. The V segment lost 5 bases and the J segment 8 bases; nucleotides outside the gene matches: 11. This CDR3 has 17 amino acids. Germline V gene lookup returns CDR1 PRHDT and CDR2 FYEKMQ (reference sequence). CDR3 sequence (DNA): TGTGCCAGCAGCCTCCGGACAGGGGGCCGTCGCGATTCACCCCTCCACTTT. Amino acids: CASSLRTGGRRDSPLHF.

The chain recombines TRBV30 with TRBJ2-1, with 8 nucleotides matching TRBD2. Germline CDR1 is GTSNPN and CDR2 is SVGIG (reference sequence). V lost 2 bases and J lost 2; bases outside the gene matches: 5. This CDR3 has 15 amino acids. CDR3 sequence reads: CAWSFGGGPYNEQFF. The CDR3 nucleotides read TGTGCCTGGAGTTTCGGGGGGGGGCCCTACAATGAGCAGTTCTTC.

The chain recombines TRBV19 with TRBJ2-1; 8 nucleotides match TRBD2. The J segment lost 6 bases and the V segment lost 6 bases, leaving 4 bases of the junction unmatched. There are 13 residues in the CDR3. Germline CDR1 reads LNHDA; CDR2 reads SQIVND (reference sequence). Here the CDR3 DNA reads TGTGCCAGTAGCCTGAGCGGGGGCAATGAGCAGTTCTTC. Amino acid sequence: CASSLSGGNEQFF. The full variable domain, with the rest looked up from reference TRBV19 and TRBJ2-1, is DGGITQSPKYLFRKEGQNVTLSCEQNLNHDAMYWYRQDPGQGLRLIYYSQIVNDFQKGDIAEGYSVSREKKESFPLTVTSAQKNPTAFYLCASSLSGGNEQFFGPGTRLTVL.

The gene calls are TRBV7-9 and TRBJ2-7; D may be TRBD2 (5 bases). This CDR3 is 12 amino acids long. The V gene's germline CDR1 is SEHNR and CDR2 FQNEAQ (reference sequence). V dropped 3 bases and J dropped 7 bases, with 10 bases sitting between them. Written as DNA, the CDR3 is TGTGCCAGCAGCTTTTACGGGGTTGAGCAGTACTTC. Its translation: CASSFYGVEQYF.

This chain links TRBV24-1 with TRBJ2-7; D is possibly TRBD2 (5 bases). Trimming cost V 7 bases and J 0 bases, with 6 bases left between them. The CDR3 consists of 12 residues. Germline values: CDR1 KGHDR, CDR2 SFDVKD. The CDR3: CATRLGSYEQYF. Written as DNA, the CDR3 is TGTGCCACCAGACTAGGCTCCTACGAGCAGTACTTC.

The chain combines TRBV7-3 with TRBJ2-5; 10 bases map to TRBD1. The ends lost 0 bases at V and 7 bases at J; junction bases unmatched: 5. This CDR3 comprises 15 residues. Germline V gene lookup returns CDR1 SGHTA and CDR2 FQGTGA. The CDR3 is CASSLTGRDRGTQYF. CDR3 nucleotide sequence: TGTGCCAGCAGCTTAACGGGCCGGGACAGGGGGACCCAGTACTTC.

The CDR3 loop reads CATSRVYRQDEKLFF. DNA of the CDR3: TGTGCCACCAGCAGAGTTTACCGGCAGGATGAAAAACTGTTTTTT. The rearrangement uses TRBV15 and TRBJ1-4; D call uncertain. This CDR3 is 15 amino acids long. V lost 1 base and J lost 6, with 12 bases in between. Germline V gene data show CDR1 as LNHNV and CDR2 as YYDKDF (reference sequence).

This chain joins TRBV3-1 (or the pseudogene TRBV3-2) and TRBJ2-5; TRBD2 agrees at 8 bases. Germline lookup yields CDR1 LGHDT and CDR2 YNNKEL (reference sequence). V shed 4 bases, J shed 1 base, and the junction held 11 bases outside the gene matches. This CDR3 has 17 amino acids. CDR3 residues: CASSLSRSGTSQETQYF. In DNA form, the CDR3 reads TGTGCCAGCAGCCTATCGCGCTCCGGGACTAGCCAAGAGACCCAGTACTTC.

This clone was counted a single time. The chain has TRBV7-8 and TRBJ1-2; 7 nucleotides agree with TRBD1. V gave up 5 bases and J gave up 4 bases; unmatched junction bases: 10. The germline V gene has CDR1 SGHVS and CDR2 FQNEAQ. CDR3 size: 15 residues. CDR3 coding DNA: TGTGCCAGCAGCCTAAGACAGGGAACGGGCTATGGCTACACCTTC. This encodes CASSLRQGTGYGYTF.

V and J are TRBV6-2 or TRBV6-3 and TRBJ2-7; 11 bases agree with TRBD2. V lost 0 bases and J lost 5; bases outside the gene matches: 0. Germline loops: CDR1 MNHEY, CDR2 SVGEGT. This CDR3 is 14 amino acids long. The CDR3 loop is CASSYSTSGDEQYF. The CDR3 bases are TGTGCCAGCAGTTACTCGACTAGCGGGGACGAGCAGTACTTC.